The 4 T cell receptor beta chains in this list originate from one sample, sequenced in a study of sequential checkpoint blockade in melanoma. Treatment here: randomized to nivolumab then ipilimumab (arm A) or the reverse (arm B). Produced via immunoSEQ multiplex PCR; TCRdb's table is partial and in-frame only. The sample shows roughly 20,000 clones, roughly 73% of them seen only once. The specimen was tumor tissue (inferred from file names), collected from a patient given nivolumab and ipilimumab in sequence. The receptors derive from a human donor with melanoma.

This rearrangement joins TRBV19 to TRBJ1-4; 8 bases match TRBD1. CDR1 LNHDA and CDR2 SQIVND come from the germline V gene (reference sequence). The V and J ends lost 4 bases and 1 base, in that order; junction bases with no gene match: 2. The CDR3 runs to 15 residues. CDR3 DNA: TGTGCCAGTAGTAACACAGGGGGAACTAATGAAAAACTGTTTTTT. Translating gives CASSNTGGTNEKLFF.

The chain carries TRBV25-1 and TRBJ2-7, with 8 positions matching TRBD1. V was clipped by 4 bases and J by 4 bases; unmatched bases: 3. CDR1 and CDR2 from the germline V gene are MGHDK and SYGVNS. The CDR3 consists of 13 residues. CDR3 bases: TGTGCCAGCAGTGCCGGACAGGGATACGAGCAGTACTTC. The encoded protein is CASSAGQGYEQYF.

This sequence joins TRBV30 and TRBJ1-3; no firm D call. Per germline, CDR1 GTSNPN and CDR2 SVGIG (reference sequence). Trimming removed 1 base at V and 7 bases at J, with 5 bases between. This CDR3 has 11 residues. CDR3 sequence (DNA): TGTGCCTGGAGTGAGGATAACACCATATATTTT. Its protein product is CAWSEDNTIYF.

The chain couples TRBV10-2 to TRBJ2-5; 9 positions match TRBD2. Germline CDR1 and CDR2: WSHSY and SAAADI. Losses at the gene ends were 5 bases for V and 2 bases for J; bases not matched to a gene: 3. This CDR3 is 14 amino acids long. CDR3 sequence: CASSTTSGQETQYF. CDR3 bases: TGCGCCAGCAGTACGACTAGCGGACAAGAGACCCAGTACTTC.